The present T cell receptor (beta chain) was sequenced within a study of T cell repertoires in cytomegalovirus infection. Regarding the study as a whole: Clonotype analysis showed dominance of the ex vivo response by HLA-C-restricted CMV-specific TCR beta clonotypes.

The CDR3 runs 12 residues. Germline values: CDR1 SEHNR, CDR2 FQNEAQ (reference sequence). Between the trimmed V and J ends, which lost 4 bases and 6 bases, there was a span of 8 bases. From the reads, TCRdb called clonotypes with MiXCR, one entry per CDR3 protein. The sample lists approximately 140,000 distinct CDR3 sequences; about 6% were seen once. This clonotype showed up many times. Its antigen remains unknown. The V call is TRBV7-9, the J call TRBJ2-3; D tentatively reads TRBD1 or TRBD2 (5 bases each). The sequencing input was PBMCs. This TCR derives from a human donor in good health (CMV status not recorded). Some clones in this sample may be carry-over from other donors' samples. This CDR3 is CASSSEGDTQYF. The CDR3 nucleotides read TGTGCCAGCAGCTCCGAGGGGGATACGCAGTATTTT.